The T cell receptor (beta chain) under discussion was sequenced for a study of T cell changes during pregnancy in multiple sclerosis. The CDR3 is 16 residues long. Germline CDR1 and CDR2: SGHDN and FVKESK. Losses at the gene ends were 4 bases for V and 8 bases for J; bases not matched to a gene: 12. This table comes from immunoSEQ multiplex PCR, and its TCRdb copy is limited to in-frame clones, with some not included. The data contain tens of thousands of clones, around 94% of them singletons. The sample consisted of peripheral blood, taken after pregnancy. This clonotype was obtained from a female donor with multiple sclerosis, enrolled in a pregnancy study. This chain links TRBV14 with TRBJ2-1; 9 bases agree with TRBD2. The CDR3 nucleotides read TGTGCCAGCAGCCGAATACCAGGACTAGCGTTAGATGAGCAGTTCTTC. This translates into CASSRIPGLALDEQFF.